Many counts were recorded for the clone carrying this T cell receptor beta chain. These data come from a study of T cells in Graves' hyperthyroidism and ophthalmopathy. From RNA transcripts, TCR beta CDR3 regions were amplified. HTBI primers were the set used in a first-round RT-PCR of the TCR CDR3. TCRdb reprocessed the multiplex PCR reads via MiXCR and lists one record per CDR3 protein. This table has approximately 740,000 distinct CDR3 sequences, 14% appearing once. Germline lookup yields CDR1 LGHNT and CDR2 FRNRAP. The V and J ends lost 5 bases and 5 bases, in that order; junction bases with no gene match: 5. This CDR3 contains 14 residues.

The V and J genes are TRBV12-5 and TRBJ2-3; 9 positions match TRBD1. The sequencing sample was made of blood. The origin of this receptor is a woman aged 18-29 years with Graves' hyperthyroidism. CDR3 loop: CASGPGQGRDTQYF. DNA for the CDR3: TGTGCTAGTGGTCCGGGACAGGGACGAGATACGCAGTATTTT.